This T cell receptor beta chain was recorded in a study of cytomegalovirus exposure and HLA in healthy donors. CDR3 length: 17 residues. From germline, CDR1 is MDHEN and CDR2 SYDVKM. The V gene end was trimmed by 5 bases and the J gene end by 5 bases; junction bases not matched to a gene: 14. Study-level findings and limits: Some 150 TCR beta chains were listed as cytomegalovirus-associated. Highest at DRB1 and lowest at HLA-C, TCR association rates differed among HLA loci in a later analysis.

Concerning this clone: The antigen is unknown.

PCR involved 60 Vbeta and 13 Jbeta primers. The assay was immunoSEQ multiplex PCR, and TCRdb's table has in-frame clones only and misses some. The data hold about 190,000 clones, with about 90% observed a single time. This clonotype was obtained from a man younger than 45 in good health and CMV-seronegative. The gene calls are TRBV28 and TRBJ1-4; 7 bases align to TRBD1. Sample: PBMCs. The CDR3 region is CASSGIQGGGMNEKLFF. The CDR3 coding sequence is TGTGCCAGCAGTGGGATACAAGGGGGCGGGATGAATGAAAAACTGTTTTTT.